This T cell receptor beta chain appears in the sequencing data of a study of blood T cell repertoires in COVID-19. Authors' methods: Amplified reference gene primers provided the basis for estimating nucleated cell counts. Clones were read by immunoSEQ multiplex PCR, and TCRdb kept only the in-frame ones, dropping some. That table supplies the V and J calls and clone size; D and trimming were determined from the DNA. The sample contains a few hundred thousand clones, more than 85% of which appear only once. Donors were grouped by their self-reported clinical history. Donors in Cohort 3 counted as recovered after two negative PCRs, clearance, or symptom resolution. The germline V gene has CDR1 SNHLY and CDR2 FYNNEI. This CDR3 comprises 16 residues. V was pared by 7 bases and J by 2 bases, with 20 bases between.

The TCR comes from a woman aged 25 to 39 who had recovered from COVID-19. The sequencing sample was made of PBMCs or T cells enriched from blood (not recorded which). The rearrangement uses TRBV2 and TRBJ1-1, with D perhaps matching TRBD1 (6 bases). Here the CDR3 reads CASTTTGWKSNTEAFF. In DNA, the CDR3 is TGTGCCAGCACAACTACAGGGTGGAAAAGTAACACTGAAGCTTTCTTT.